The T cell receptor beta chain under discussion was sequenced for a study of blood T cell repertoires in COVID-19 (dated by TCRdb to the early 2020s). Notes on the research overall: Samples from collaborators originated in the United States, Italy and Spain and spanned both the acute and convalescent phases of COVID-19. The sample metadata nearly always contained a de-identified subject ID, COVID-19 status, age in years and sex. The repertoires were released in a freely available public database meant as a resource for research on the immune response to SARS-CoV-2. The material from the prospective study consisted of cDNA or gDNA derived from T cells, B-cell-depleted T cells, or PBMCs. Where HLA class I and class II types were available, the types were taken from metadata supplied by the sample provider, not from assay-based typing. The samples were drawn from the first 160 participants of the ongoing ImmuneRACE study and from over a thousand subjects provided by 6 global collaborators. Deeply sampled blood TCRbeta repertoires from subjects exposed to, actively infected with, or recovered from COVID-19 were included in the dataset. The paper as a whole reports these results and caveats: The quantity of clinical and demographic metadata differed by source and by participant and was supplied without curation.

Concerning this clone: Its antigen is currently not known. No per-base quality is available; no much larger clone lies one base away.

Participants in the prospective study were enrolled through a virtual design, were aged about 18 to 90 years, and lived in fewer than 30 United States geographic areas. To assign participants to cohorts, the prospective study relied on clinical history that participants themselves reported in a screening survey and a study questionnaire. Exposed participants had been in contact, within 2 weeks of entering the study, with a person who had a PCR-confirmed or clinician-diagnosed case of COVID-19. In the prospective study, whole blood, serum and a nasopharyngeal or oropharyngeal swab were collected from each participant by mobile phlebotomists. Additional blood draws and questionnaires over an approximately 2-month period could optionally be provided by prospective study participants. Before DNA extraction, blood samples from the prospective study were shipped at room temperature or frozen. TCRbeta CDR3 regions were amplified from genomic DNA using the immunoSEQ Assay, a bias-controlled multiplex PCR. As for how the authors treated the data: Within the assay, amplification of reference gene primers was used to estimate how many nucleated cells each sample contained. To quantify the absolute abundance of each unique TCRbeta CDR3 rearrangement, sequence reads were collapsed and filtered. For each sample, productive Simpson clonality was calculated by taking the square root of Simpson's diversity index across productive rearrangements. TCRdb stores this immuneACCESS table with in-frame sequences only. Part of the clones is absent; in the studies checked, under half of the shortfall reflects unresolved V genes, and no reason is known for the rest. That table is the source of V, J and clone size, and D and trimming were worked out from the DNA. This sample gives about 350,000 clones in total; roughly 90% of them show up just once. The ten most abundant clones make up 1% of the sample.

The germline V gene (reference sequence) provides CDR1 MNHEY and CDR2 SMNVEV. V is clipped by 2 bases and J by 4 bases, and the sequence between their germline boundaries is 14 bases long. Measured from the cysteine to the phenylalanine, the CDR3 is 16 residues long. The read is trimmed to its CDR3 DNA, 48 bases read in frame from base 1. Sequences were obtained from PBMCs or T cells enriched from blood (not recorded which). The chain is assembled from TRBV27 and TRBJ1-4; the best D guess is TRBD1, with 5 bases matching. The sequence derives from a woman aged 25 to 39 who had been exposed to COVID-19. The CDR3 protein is CASSLRPRQGNEKLFF. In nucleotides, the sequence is TGTGCCAGCAGTTTACGCCCCAGGCAGGGTAATGAAAAACTGTTTTTT.